These 6 T cell receptor beta chains came from one sample sequenced in a study of patients and donors after allogeneic stem cell transplantation. TCRdb re-called the RT-PCR reads through MiXCR, storing one row per CDR3 protein. This sample has around 3,000 distinct CDR3 sequences, with 4.5% to 5.5% found just once. Specimen: blood, either unsorted or a sorted T cell fraction (not recorded which). These receptors all stem from a human donor who was either an allogeneic HSCT recipient or a stem cell or donor lymphocyte infusion donor (not recorded which). It is not recorded whose cells these are; they may come from a transplant donor.

This clonotype is categorized as medium-sized. This chain joins TRBV6-1 and TRBJ1-1; maybe TRBD1 (5 bases). Trimming stripped 6 bases from V and 3 bases from J, with 17 bases between. This CDR3 spans 15 amino acids. Germline CDR1 and CDR2: MNHNS and SASEGT. CDR3 loop: CASSAQVGGDTEAFF. In nucleotides, the CDR3 is TGTGCCAGCAGCGCCCAAGTCGGGGGTGACACTGAAGCTTTCTTT.

V usage is TRBV7-2 and J usage is TRBJ1-2, with D possibly being TRBD1 (6 bases). This CDR3 has 14 residues. V lost 7 bases, J lost 2 bases, and 14 bases lay in between. CDR1 is SGHTA, CDR2 FQGNSA, per germline. The CDR3: CASNAGAANYGYTF. The CDR3 DNA is TGTGCCAGCAACGCGGGGGCGGCCAACTATGGCTACACCTTC.

This chain uses TRBV29-1 with TRBJ2-5; a weak D match, TRBD2 (7 bases). In germline, CDR1 is SQVTM, CDR2 ANQGSEA. Trimming removed 3 bases from V and 4 bases from J, with 12 bases in between. This CDR3 is built from 13 residues. The CDR3 bases are TGCAGCGTTGAGGCGGGGGCTGCAGAGACCCAGTACTTC. Its protein product is CSVEAGAAETQYF.

V is TRBV7-2 and J is TRBJ2-1; D not resolved. This CDR3 has 12 amino acids. With 2 bases removed from V and 10 bases from J, the gap between germline ends came to 9 bases. Per germline, CDR1 SGHTA and CDR2 FQGNSA. The CDR3 sequence is CASSLRPAEQFF. The CDR3 nucleotides are TGTGCCAGCAGCTTAAGACCGGCCGAGCAGTTCTTC.

Within the sample, this clonotype is medium-sized. The CDR3 sequence is CSASRSGGTYEQYF. CDR3 bases: TGCAGTGCTAGCCGTAGTGGGGGGACCTACGAGCAGTACTTC. This chain uses TRBV20-1 with TRBJ2-7; D perhaps matches TRBD2 (6 bases). Trimming removed 3 bases at V and 2 bases at J, with 14 bases between. CDR1 is DFQATT, CDR2 SNEGSKA, per germline (reference sequence). The CDR3 is 14 residues long.

This clonotype was seen a few times. The chain links TRBV5-5 to TRBJ1-3; 8 bases line up with TRBD1. Trimming removed 2 bases from V and 2 bases from J; junction bases left unmatched: 6. This CDR3 is built from 16 residues. In germline, CDR1 is SGHKS, CDR2 YYEKEE (reference sequence). The chain's CDR3 is CASSFGQGNAGNTIYF. The CDR3, as DNA: TGTGCCAGCAGCTTCGGACAGGGAAATGCTGGAAACACCATATATTTT.